The T cell receptor (beta chain) under discussion was sequenced for a study of T cell repertoires in cytomegalovirus infection. Study-wide background: Selection of CMV epitopes for the study included recently identified HLA-C-restricted and well-studied HLA-B-restricted ones. From public TCR beta signatures came an indication of both CMV infection and matching HLA type.

Germline assignment: CDR1 MNHEY and CDR2 SMNVEV (reference sequence). The CDR3 sequence is 16 residues long. V was trimmed by 1 base and J by 0 bases, leaving 12 bases between them. Whole-study results and caveats: Cumulated frequencies of public TCR beta families served to identify carriers of CMV plus the relevant HLA. Clonotype analysis showed dominance of the ex vivo response by HLA-C-restricted CMV-specific TCR beta clonotypes.

One entry per CDR3 protein results from TCRdb running MiXCR on the reads. This table holds about 270,000 distinct CDR3 sequences, 22% found once. To note about this clonotype: The antigen is unknown.

The rearrangement links TRBV27 to TRBJ2-5, with D hard to call. The TCR was taken from a human donor in good health (CMV status not recorded). Some clones in this sample may be carry-over from other donors' samples. The specimen comprised cultured PBMCs, sampled from culture after CMV antigen stimulation. The CDR3, as DNA: TGTGCCAGCAGTTTATTTCCAGCACAGTACCAAGAGACCCAGTACTTC. It specifies CASSLFPAQYQETQYF.